What follows are 4 T cell receptor beta chains derived from one specimen sequenced in a study of blood T cell repertoires in COVID-19. Measured with immunoSEQ multiplex PCR; TCRdb has only the in-frame clones, and not every one. The table lists roughly 190,000 clones, 87% of them singletons. Sample: peripheral blood. The source of these receptors is a man in his 60s with active or convalescent COVID-19.

The V call is TRBV9, the J call TRBJ1-3, with D possibly matching TRBD1 (5 bases). CDR1 SGDLS and CDR2 YYNGEE come from the germline V gene. The CDR3 spans 15 residues. V dropped 0 bases and J dropped 0 bases, with 7 bases sitting between them. The CDR3 DNA reads as TGTGCCAGCAGCGTAGGTGGACACTCTGGAAACACCATATATTTT. This encodes CASSVGGHSGNTIYF.

The V and J genes are TRBV9 and TRBJ2-3; TRBD2 might be the D (7 bases). V lost 4 bases and J lost 2, with 14 bases in between. Germline V gives CDR1 SGDLS, CDR2 YYNGEE. This CDR3 comprises 15 residues. In DNA form, the CDR3 reads TGTGCCAGCAGCAACCGGGGGGCGGTCACAGATACGCAGTATTTT. This translates into CASSNRGAVTDTQYF.

The gene calls are TRBV5-5 and TRBJ1-5; 7 bases are shared with TRBD1. This CDR3 has 14 amino acids. V trimming: 2 bases; J trimming: 4 bases; junction bases outside the gene matches: 3. Germline lookup yields CDR1 SGHKS and CDR2 YYEKEE (reference sequence). The CDR3 sequence: CASSFQGVNQPQHF. In DNA form, the CDR3 reads TGTGCCAGCAGCTTTCAGGGGGTGAATCAGCCCCAGCATTTT. The variable domain in full, with the rest retrieved from reference TRBV5-5 and TRBJ1-5, is DAGVTQSPTHLIKTRGQQVTLRCSPISGHKSVSWYQQVLGQGPQFIFQYYEKEERGRGNFPDRFSARQFPNYSSELNVNALLLGDSALYLCASSFQGVNQPQHFGDGTRLSIL.

This clone was observed once. The gene calls are TRBV24-1 and TRBJ2-3, with TRBD2 identical over 9 bases. This CDR3 has 16 amino acids. Looked up from germline, CDR1 is KGHDR and CDR2 is SFDVKD. Trimming took 3 bases from V and 0 from J; bases not matched to a gene: 3. Written as DNA, the CDR3 is TGTGCCACCAGTGATCTAGCGGGAACTAGCACAGATACGCAGTATTTT. Its translation is CATSDLAGTSTDTQYF.